Listed below are T cell receptor beta chains from one sample, sequenced in a study of cytomegalovirus exposure and HLA in healthy donors. Repertoires were generated with immunoSEQ multiplex PCR, while TCRdb's copy carries only in-frame clones and drops some. The data contain about 150,000 clones, approximately 80% of them seen just once; the ten biggest clones take up over 10%. The sequenced material came from PBMCs. The receptors originated from a man younger than 45 in good health and CMV-seropositive. Both conserved end residues are part of each CDR3. The D gene is left open where the match is weak. Where a row states a size, it is once, few, many or the class of an expanded clone; other rows omit it.

NA	NA	TRBV2	TRBJ2-3	TGTGCCAGCAGAGGATGGGGGAGGAACACAGATACGCAGTATTTT	CASRGWGRNTDTQYF
TRBD2	NA	TRBV7-9	TRBJ2-2	TGTGCCAGCAGATTGGGACTAGCGGGGGCGAACACCGGGGAGCTGTTTTTT	CASRLGLAGANTGELFF
NA	NA	TRBV29-1	TRBJ2-3	TGCAGCGTCCCCAGCGGCACATCCACAGATACGCAGTATTTT	CSVPSGTSTDTQYF
NA	NA	TRBV30	TRBJ2-7	TGTGCCTGGAGTAGGGGGTACGAGCAGTACTTC	CAWSRGYEQYF
TRBD1	few	TRBV9	TRBJ1-6	TGTGCCAGCAGCCCGACAGGGGGAGAATATAATTCACCCCTCCACTTT	CASSPTGGEYNSPLHF
NA	NA	TRBV18	TRBJ2-2	TGTGCCAGCTCACCGGCACCTCCCGGGACACCGATTGACACCGGGGAGCTGTTTTTT	CASSPAPPGTPIDTGELFF
TRBD2	NA	TRBV18	TRBJ2-1	TGTGCCAGCTCACCCTCGGGACTAGGAGGATACAATGAGCAGTTCTTC	CASSPSGLGGYNEQFF
NA	NA	TRBV29-1	TRBJ2-4	TGCAGCGTTGAGGACTCCAAAACGAGAAACATTCAGTACTTC	CSVEDSKTRNIQYF
TRBD2	once	TRBV9	TRBJ2-2	TGTGCCAGCAGCCCCCTAGGGCGGGAGGGGTATTCCGGGGAGCTGTTTTTT	CASSPLGREGYSGELFF
NA	NA	TRBV7-2	TRBJ1-5	TGTGCCAGCAGCCTCCAGGGTGGGAATCAGCCCCAGCATTTT	CASSLQGGNQPQHF
TRBD2	once	TRBV28	TRBJ2-1	TGTGCCAGCAGTTCCCCCGGTGAGCGGGAGGGTGGCAATGAGCAGTTCTTC	CASSSPGEREGGNEQFF
TRBD1	NA	TRBV28	TRBJ1-1	TGTGCCAGCAGTTCTGGACAGGGGGTTACTGAAGCTTTCTTT	CASSSGQGVTEAFF
NA	few	TRBV5-5	TRBJ2-7	TGTGCCAGCAGCCTGACAGTATACTCCTACGAGCAGTACTTC	CASSLTVYSYEQYF
NA	once	TRBV18	TRBJ2-1	TGTGCCAGCTCACCTGATCGGGAGACGAATGAGCAGTTCTTC	CASSPDRETNEQFF
TRBD1	few	TRBV5-1	TRBJ2-7	TGCGCCAGCAGCTTGGGGACAGGGGCCGACTCCTACGAGCAGTACTTC	CASSLGTGADSYEQYF
TRBD1	once	TRBV5-1	TRBJ1-5	TGCGCCAGCAGACCGACAGGGGATAATCAGCCCCAGCATTTT	CASRPTGDNQPQHF
TRBD1	NA	TRBV7-9	TRBJ2-7	TGTGCCAGCAGCTTAGCGGACAGGGGAAACTACGAGCAGTACTTC	CASSLADRGNYEQYF